These 30 T cell receptor beta chains came from one sample sequenced in a study of shared clonotypes between healthy human individuals. Clones were read by immunoSEQ multiplex PCR, and TCRdb kept only the in-frame ones, dropping some. This table has around 2.5 million clones, over 85% appearing once. Sequencing was carried out using naive CD4+ T cells from PBMCs. Subset specified: CD45RA+ positively selected. These receptors were taken from a man between 18 and 29 years old in good health. Some clones in this sample may be carry-over from other donors' samples.

Comment on this clone: The sample carries other DNA sequences with the same CDR3. The chain couples TRBV2 to TRBJ1-1; D ambiguous. The CDR3 is 13 residues long. V was trimmed by 1 base and J by 2 bases, leaving 5 bases between them. CDR1 is SNHLY and CDR2 is FYNNEI in the germline V gene. CDR3 in amino acids: CASSEGVNTEAFF. CDR3 nucleotides: TGTGCCAGCAGTGAAGGCGTAAACACTGAAGCTTTCTTT.

The chain joins TRBV19 to TRBJ2-1; no firm D call. V lost 2 bases and J lost 1, with 12 bases in between. The CDR3 totals 16 residues. The V gene's germline CDR1 is LNHDA and CDR2 SQIVND (reference sequence). CDR3 region: CASSIKRGSSYNEQFF. The CDR3 nucleotides read TGTGCCAGTAGTATAAAAAGAGGCTCGTCCTACAATGAGCAGTTCTTC.

This chain connects TRBV5-4 to TRBJ2-1, with D possibly being TRBD1 or TRBD2 (5 bases each). V lost 3 bases and J 12 bases, leaving 22 bases between the germline ends. The V gene's germline CDR1 is SGHNT and CDR2 YYREEE (reference sequence). The CDR3 has 15 residues. CDR3 in amino acids: CASSSTGSGAARQFF. CDR3 DNA sequence: TGTGCCAGCAGCTCGACGGGATCCGGGGCCGCCCGGCAGTTCTTC.

This clone was detected once. The rearrangement uses TRBV15 and TRBJ2-1; possible D gene TRBD1, 6 bases. V was pared by 7 bases and J by 5 bases, with 21 bases between. Per germline, CDR1 LNHNV and CDR2 YYDKDF (reference sequence). The CDR3 is made up of 16 amino acids. Here the CDR3 reads CATTRIGQTWDNEQFF. The CDR3 bases are TGTGCCACCACCCGAATTGGACAGACGTGGGACAATGAGCAGTTCTTC.

This chain uses TRBV11-2 with TRBJ2-2; 8 bases match TRBD2. The germline CDR1 and CDR2 sequences are SGHAT and FQNNGV. This CDR3 has 17 amino acids. The ends lost 4 bases at V and 8 bases at J; junction bases unmatched: 15. The DNA for the CDR3 is TGTGCCAGCAGCTCGGGGCCGGGACTAGGTGGTTCTGGGGAGCTGTTTTTT. Protein product: CASSSGPGLGGSGELFF.

V usage is TRBV11-2 and J usage is TRBJ1-2, with 8 bases aligning to TRBD1. CDR3 length: 16 residues. CDR1 and CDR2 (germline): SGHAT, FQNNGV. V lost 6 bases, J lost 5 bases, and 14 bases stayed unmatched. The CDR3 loop is CASSTLGQERLYGYTF. CDR3 nucleotide sequence: TGTGCCAGCAGTACTTTGGGACAGGAAAGGCTTTATGGCTACACCTTC.

This rearrangement joins TRBV27 to TRBJ2-1, with D perhaps being TRBD1 or TRBD2 (5 bases each). The germline gives CDR1 MNHEY, CDR2 SMNVEV (reference sequence). The V and J ends lost 6 bases and 4 bases respectively, with 19 bases between them. This CDR3 comprises 16 residues. CDR3 in DNA: TGTGCCAGCAGCCGGACTGGGGGAGCCGGTTACAATGAGCAGTTCTTC. Protein sequence: CASSRTGGAGYNEQFF.

This clone was observed a single time. The chain combines TRBV6-1 with TRBJ2-2, with D possibly TRBD1 on 6 matching bases. Trimming left V 11 bases short and J 4 bases short, with 17 bases between. CDR1 MNHNS and CDR2 SASEGT come from the germline V gene. The CDR3 length is 14 residues. The CDR3 DNA reads TGTGCCGGCCGAAACAGGGTAGGCACCGGGGAGCTGTTTTTT. Protein: CAGRNRVGTGELFF.

The V call is TRBV19, the J call TRBJ2-6, with D perhaps TRBD1 or TRBD2 (5 bases each). The CDR3 extends over 16 amino acids. Trimming took off 6 bases at V and 1 base at J, with 13 bases between the two ends. Looked up from germline, CDR1 is LNHDA and CDR2 is SQIVND (reference sequence). The CDR3 sequence is CASSRDPWSGANVLTF. In DNA form, the CDR3 reads TGTGCCAGTAGCCGGGACCCCTGGTCTGGGGCCAACGTCCTGACTTTC.

J is TRBJ2-1 and V is TRBV10-3; maybe TRBD2 (6 bases). The CDR3 contains 16 residues. The germline V gene encodes CDR1 ENHRY and CDR2 SYGVKD. V was trimmed by 1 base and J by 2 bases, leaving 12 bases between them. Written as DNA, the CDR3 is TGTGCCATCAGTGAGTGGTCCGGGGGAACCTACAATGAGCAGTTCTTC. This sequence encodes CAISEWSGGTYNEQFF.

The chain couples TRBV9 to TRBJ2-1; D might be TRBD1 or TRBD2, each matching 6 bases. Between the trimmed V and J ends, which lost 0 bases and 10 bases, there was a span of 17 bases. Germline assignment: CDR1 SGDLS and CDR2 YYNGEE. The CDR3 is 15 amino acids. Here the CDR3 reads CASSVAEGGWREQFF. For the CDR3, the DNA is TGTGCCAGCAGCGTAGCGGAGGGGGGATGGAGGGAGCAGTTCTTC.

V and J are TRBV28 and TRBJ2-5, with D hard to call. Germline V gene lookup returns CDR1 MDHEN and CDR2 SYDVKM. V lost 3 bases and J lost 5, with 10 bases in between. The CDR3 is 13 residues long. The CDR3 DNA sequence: TGTGCCAGCAGTTTGGCTCTGACGGAGACCCAGTACTTC. This codes for CASSLALTETQYF.

Only one count was recorded for this clone. The chain carries TRBV5-8 and TRBJ2-5; 8 bases are a match to TRBD1. The V segment lost 3 bases and the J segment 6 bases; nucleotides outside the gene matches: 10. Germline V CDR1 and CDR2: SGHTS, YDEGEE. The CDR3 is made up of 15 amino acids. CDR3 sequence: CASSWNRGWEQTQYF. DNA for the CDR3: TGTGCCAGCAGCTGGAACAGGGGGTGGGAACAGACCCAGTACTTC.

This chain uses TRBV10-3 with TRBJ1-5, with D perhaps TRBD1 (5 bases). The CDR3 is made up of 13 amino acids. Trimming took off 3 bases at V and 6 bases at J, with 9 bases between the two ends. CDR1 is ENHRY, CDR2 SYGVKD, per germline. This chain's CDR3 is CAISDRESQPQHF. DNA of the CDR3: TGTGCCATCAGTGACAGGGAATCTCAGCCCCAGCATTTT.

This chain uses TRBV30 with TRBJ1-4; D may be TRBD1 (5 bases). Germline CDR1 GTSNPN, CDR2 SVGIG (reference sequence). With 3 bases removed from V and 5 bases from J, the gap between germline ends came to 10 bases. The CDR3 is made up of 13 amino acids. The CDR3 region has the DNA TGTGCCTGGAGCTTCGGGGGGAATGAAAAACTGTTTTTT. Translated: CAWSFGGNEKLFF.

J is TRBJ1-1 and V is TRBV5-1, with D perhaps TRBD1 (5 bases). Germline V gene lookup returns CDR1 SGHRS and CDR2 YFSETQ. The CDR3 extends over 14 amino acids. V dropped 2 bases and J dropped 4 bases, with 12 bases sitting between them. The CDR3 DNA sequence: TGCGCCAGCAGCTTCGGGGCCCTGGGCACTGAAGCTTTCTTT. Its protein product is CASSFGALGTEAFF. The full variable domain, with the rest looked up from reference TRBV5-1 and TRBJ1-1, is KAGVTQTPRYLIKTRGQQVTLSCSPISGHRSVSWYQQTPGQGLQFLFEYFSETQRNKGNFPGRFSGRQFSNSRSEMNVSTLELGDSALYLCASSFGALGTEAFFGQGTRLTVV.

The rearrangement uses TRBV6-6 and TRBJ1-4, with a possible D match to TRBD1 (6 bases). The ends were cut back, 7 bases at V and 7 bases at J, with 16 bases in the middle. The CDR3 runs to 14 residues. Germline assignment: CDR1 MNHNY and CDR2 SVGAGI (reference sequence). In DNA form, the CDR3 reads TGTGCCAGCATTAAGGGACAAGGATTTGAAAAACTGTTTTTT. It codes for CASIKGQGFEKLFF.

The chain employs TRBV5-1 and TRBJ2-1; TRBD1 matches at 12 bases. This CDR3 region has 15 residues. Germline V gene sequence: CDR1 SGHRS, CDR2 YFSETQ. The ends lost 2 bases at V and 8 bases at J; junction bases unmatched: 5. DNA for the CDR3: TGCGCCAGCAGCTTCTTTGGGACAGGGGGCGATGAGCAGTTCTTC. It specifies CASSFFGTGGDEQFF.

As concerns this clone: Other DNA sequences of this sample code for an identical CDR3. V and J are TRBV28 and TRBJ2-7; D unresolved. This CDR3 is 12 amino acids long. V was trimmed by 6 bases and J by 1 base, leaving 7 bases between them. Germline assignment: CDR1 MDHEN and CDR2 SYDVKM. Here the CDR3 reads CASSLGSYEQYF. For the CDR3, the DNA is TGTGCCAGCAGCCTTGGGTCCTACGAGCAGTACTTC.

The chain is built from TRBV14 and TRBJ2-1; TRBD2 agrees at 9 bases. J was trimmed by 3 bases and V by 0 bases; bases with no gene match: 3. Germline CDR1 reads SGHDN; CDR2 reads FVKESK. CDR3 length: 16 amino acids. The CDR3 coding sequence is TGTGCCAGCAGCCAAGATCGCGGGGGGGACTACAATGAGCAGTTCTTC. Translated: CASSQDRGGDYNEQFF.

This chain joins TRBV5-1 and TRBJ1-2, with 8 bases lining up with TRBD1. There are 13 residues in the CDR3. The germline gives CDR1 SGHRS, CDR2 YFSETQ. The junction had 5 bases not matched to a gene; V was cut back by 4 bases and J by 6 bases. The CDR3 protein is CASSDRGRDGYTF. The DNA of the CDR3 is TGCGCCAGCAGCGACAGGGGAAGGGATGGCTACACCTTC.

Here the CDR3 reads CASSSKTGSEEKLFF. The CDR3 DNA follows: TGTGCCAGCAGCTCCAAGACAGGTTCGGAGGAAAAACTGTTTTTT. This chain uses TRBV5-4 with TRBJ1-4, with a weak D call TRBD1 (6 bases). Trimming stripped 3 bases from V and 8 bases from J, with 17 bases between. There are 15 residues in the CDR3. The germline gives CDR1 SGHNT, CDR2 YYREEE (reference sequence).

The rearrangement links TRBV7-9 to TRBJ2-1, with 13 bases fitting TRBD2. Germline trimming cut 4 bases from V and 15 bases from J; bases unmatched to any gene: 6. This CDR3 is built from 13 residues. Germline CDR1 is SEHNR and CDR2 is FQNEAQ (reference sequence). CDR3 DNA: TGTGCCAGCAGCTCGGGACTAGCGGGATTGGGGTTCTTC. It encodes CASSSGLAGLGFF.

The rearrangement links TRBV10-3 to TRBJ2-7, with 7 bases lining up with TRBD1. The CDR3 contains 14 residues. J gave up 0 bases and V 5 bases, and 4 bases lay outside the gene matches. Germline V gene lookup returns CDR1 ENHRY and CDR2 SYGVKD. CDR3 sequence: CAISQGQNSYEQYF. As DNA, the CDR3 is TGTGCCATCAGTCAGGGACAGAACTCCTACGAGCAGTACTTC.

The chain joins TRBV7-3 to TRBJ2-3, with 9 nucleotides matching TRBD2. Germline loops: CDR1 SGHTA, CDR2 FQGTGA. The V and J ends lost 5 bases and 5 bases, in that order; junction bases with no gene match: 14. This CDR3 has 17 residues. The CDR3 here is CASSPKGTSLRGDTQYF. The CDR3 nucleotides read TGTGCCAGCAGCCCAAAGGGGACTAGCCTGAGGGGAGATACGCAGTATTTT.

V usage is TRBV5-6 and J usage is TRBJ2-7, with TRBD2 as a possible D gene (6 bases). The length of the CDR3 is 15 residues. The V gene's germline CDR1 is SGHDT and CDR2 YYEEEE. V gave up 1 base and J gave up 5 bases, with 16 bases separating them. CDR3 bases: TGTGCCAGCAGCTTGAGGGCGGGAACACTCCACGAGCAGTACTTC. It is translated as CASSLRAGTLHEQYF.

The J gene is TRBJ1-3, the V gene TRBV7-2; D is uncertain. Trimming left V 0 bases short and J 0 bases short, with 9 bases between. Per germline, CDR1 SGHTA and CDR2 FQGNSA. The CDR3 runs to 16 residues. For the CDR3, the DNA is TGTGCCAGCAGCTTAGCCCATGGGAGCTCTGGAAACACCATATATTTT. It codes for CASSLAHGSSGNTIYF. Full variable domain (missing parts from reference TRBV7-2 and TRBJ1-3): GAGVSQSPSNKVTEKGKDVELRCDPISGHTALYWYRQSLGQGLEFLIYFQGNSAPDKSGLPSDRFSAERTGGSVSTLTIQRTQQEDSAVYLCASSLAHGSSGNTIYFGEGSWLTVV.

The chain is built from TRBV5-1 and TRBJ2-1; D is ambiguous. Germline loops: CDR1 SGHRS, CDR2 YFSETQ. The V gene lost 5 bases and the J gene lost 0 bases, with 12 bases spanning the gap. CDR3 length equals 15 residues. The CDR3 bases are TGCGCCAGCAGGAACTTCTCTAACTCCTACAATGAGCAGTTCTTC. Its translation is CASRNFSNSYNEQFF.

The chain uses TRBV9 and TRBJ2-2; D unclear. This CDR3 is 14 amino acids long. The V end lost 2 bases, the J end lost 6 bases, and 11 bases lay between the germline ends. CDR1 and CDR2 from the germline V gene are SGDLS and YYNGEE. This CDR3 reads CASSVSSWSGELFF. The CDR3 DNA is TGTGCCAGCAGCGTCAGTTCCTGGTCCGGGGAGCTGTTTTTT.

This clone showed up just a few times. The chain joins TRBV7-9 to TRBJ1-1; a weak D match, TRBD1 (5 bases). Germline assignment: CDR1 SEHNR and CDR2 FQNEAQ (reference sequence). CDR3 length: 13 residues. V lost 3 bases to trimming and J lost 3 bases, with 8 bases between them. The CDR3 nucleotides are TGTGCCAGCAGCTTCGTCAGGGACACTGAAGCTTTCTTT. It translates to CASSFVRDTEAFF.